Listed here are 14 T cell receptor beta chains from one sample, sequenced in a study of blood T cell repertoires in COVID-19. TCRdb keeps only in-frame clones here, not all; method: immunoSEQ multiplex PCR. The profile shows approximately 70,000 clones, 81% of them singletons. Sequenced: peripheral blood. The source of these receptors is a woman between 65 and 79 years old with acute or convalescent COVID-19.

The genes are TRBV5-1 and TRBJ2-7; 9 bases fit TRBD1. CDR3 length equals 16 residues. V gave up 0 bases and J gave up 6 bases; unmatched junction bases: 10. Germline loops: CDR1 SGHRS, CDR2 YFSETQ. In nucleotides, the CDR3 is TGCGCCAGCAGCTTGGCCCCTACAGGGGGCGCGGTCGAGCAGTACTTC. This translates into CASSLAPTGGAVEQYF.

The chain recombines TRBV6-6 with TRBJ2-7; D call uncertain. The CDR3 contains 13 residues. Germline V lookup: CDR1 MNHNY, CDR2 SVGAGI (reference sequence). Trimming cost V 6 bases and J 3 bases, with 12 bases left between them. In nucleotides, the CDR3 is TGTGCCAGCAGCCCGCCCAACAACTACGAGCAGTACTTC. Its translation is CASSPPNNYEQYF.

The rearrangement links TRBV2 to TRBJ2-3; 7 bases fit TRBD1. V was pared by 5 bases and J by 3 bases, with 8 bases of the junction left unmatched. This CDR3 contains 15 residues. The germline gives CDR1 SNHLY, CDR2 FYNNEI. CDR3 DNA sequence: TGTGCCAGCAGTAGGTTAGGGGGCATGACAGATACGCAGTATTTT. Amino acid sequence: CASSRLGGMTDTQYF.

V is TRBV2 and J is TRBJ1-3; no definite D call. The CDR3 totals 14 residues. Between the trimmed V and J ends, which lost 4 bases and 0 bases, there was a span of 7 bases. CDR1 and CDR2 (germline): SNHLY, FYNNEI. This CDR3 reads CASSVRSSGNTIYF. Written as DNA, the CDR3 is TGTGCCAGCAGTGTCAGATCCTCTGGAAACACCATATATTTT. The full variable domain, its missing parts supplied by reference TRBV2 and TRBJ1-3, is EPEVTQTPSHQVTQMGQEVILRCVPISNHLYFYWYRQILGQKVEFLVSFYNNEISEKSEIFDDQFSVERPDGSNFTLKIRSTKLEDSAMYFCASSVRSSGNTIYFGEGSWLTVV.

The rearrangement links TRBV18 to TRBJ1-6, with 10 bases aligning to TRBD1. With 2 bases clipped from V and 10 bases from J, the junction kept 2 bases outside the gene matches. This CDR3 comprises 14 residues. Germline CDR1 and CDR2: KGHSH and LQKENI. CDR3 sequence: CASSPETGGSPLHF. CDR3 sequence (DNA): TGTGCCAGCTCACCAGAGACAGGGGGCTCACCCCTCCACTTT. Drawing the rest from reference TRBV18 and TRBJ1-6, the complete variable domain is NAGVMQNPRHLVRRRGQEARLRCSPMKGHSHVYWYRQLPEEGLKFMVYLQKENIIDESGMPKERFSAEFPKEGPSILRIQQVVRGDSAAYFCASSPETGGSPLHFGNGTRLTVT.

The gene calls are TRBV6-1 and TRBJ1-2; 9 bases match TRBD1. The CDR3 loop spans 17 amino acids. The trim removed 1 base at V and 4 bases at J, leaving 10 bases unmatched. CDR1 MNHNS and CDR2 SASEGT come from the germline V gene. The CDR3 protein is CASSEVENRGLGYGYTF. Here the CDR3 DNA reads TGTGCCAGCAGTGAAGTCGAAAACAGGGGGCTAGGCTATGGCTACACCTTC.

A remark on this clone: At the DNA level, this CDR3 is encoded by other sequences in the same sample as well. This chain uses TRBV6-5 with TRBJ1-1; weak D call: TRBD1 (6 bases). The germline CDR1 and CDR2 sequences are MNHEY and SVGAGI. V lost 8 bases, J lost 0 bases, and 10 bases lay in between. The CDR3 is 13 amino acids. The CDR3 loop is CASSGVMNTEAFF. In DNA, the CDR3 is TGTGCCAGCTCAGGGGTAATGAACACTGAAGCTTTCTTT.

In its sample, this clone was seen a few times. CDR3 protein: CASMRGASYGEAFF. DNA of the CDR3: TGTGCCAGCATGCGGGGGGCTAGTTACGGTGAAGCTTTCTTT. The chain couples TRBV27 to TRBJ1-1; maybe TRBD1 (6 bases). CDR3 size: 14 residues. Between the trimmed V and J ends, which lost 7 bases and 7 bases, there was a span of 19 bases. Germline lookup yields CDR1 MNHEY and CDR2 SMNVEV (reference sequence).

The J gene is TRBJ1-6, the V gene TRBV2; 8 nucleotides agree with TRBD1. Trimming took 1 base from V and 10 from J; bases not matched to a gene: 6. In germline, CDR1 is SNHLY, CDR2 FYNNEI. The CDR3 extends over 15 amino acids. The CDR3, as DNA: TGTGCCAGCAGTGAAGGAGGACAGGGTGGGTCACCCCTCCACTTT. It is translated as CASSEGGQGGSPLHF.

V usage is TRBV19 and J usage is TRBJ2-7, with D possibly TRBD1 on 5 matching bases. V lost 2 bases, J lost 3 bases, and 11 bases lay in between. The CDR3 consists of 14 residues. CDR1 LNHDA and CDR2 SQIVND come from the germline V gene (reference sequence). The CDR3 spells CASSISAGIYEQYF. CDR3 bases: TGTGCCAGTAGTATATCTGCAGGGATCTACGAGCAGTACTTC.

V usage is TRBV9 and J usage is TRBJ2-1; 9 positions agree with TRBD1. Germline V lookup: CDR1 SGDLS, CDR2 YYNGEE. The length of the CDR3 is 17 residues. Trimming cost V 3 bases and J 0 bases; bases outside gene matches: 7. CDR3 DNA sequence: TGTGCCAGCAGCGCACGGGACAGGGTCTTCTCCTACAATGAGCAGTTCTTC. It yields the protein CASSARDRVFSYNEQFF.

The chain joins TRBV7-2 to TRBJ2-1; 9 bases line up with TRBD2. There are 16 residues in the CDR3. The V and J ends lost 5 bases and 9 bases, in that order; junction bases with no gene match: 14. The germline gives CDR1 SGHTA, CDR2 FQGNSA. CDR3 amino acids: CASSLQGSRGGGEQFF. The DNA for the CDR3 is TGTGCCAGCAGCCTTCAAGGGTCGCGGGGGGGCGGTGAGCAGTTCTTC.

The chain employs TRBV5-8 and TRBJ2-3; 11 nucleotides align to TRBD2. The CDR3 consists of 15 residues. The V gene end was trimmed by 5 bases and the J gene end by 0 bases; junction bases not matched to a gene: 2. Germline V lookup: CDR1 SGHTS, CDR2 YDEGEE. The CDR3 nucleotides are TGTGCCAGCAGTCGGACTAGCGGGAGCACAGATACGCAGTATTTT. Amino acids: CASSRTSGSTDTQYF.

As concerns this clone: The junction departs from germline at one end; a sequencing error may be responsible. The sample contains more than one DNA sequence encoding this CDR3. The chain has TRBV27 and TRBJ2-1; TRBD2 aligns across 7 bases. Germline CDR1 and CDR2: MNHEY and SMNVEV (reference sequence). The CDR3 sequence is 15 residues long. CDR3 DNA sequence: TGCGCCAGCAGTTTAAAAGTAGCGGGCTACAATGAGCAGTTCTTC. It encodes CASSLKVAGYNEQFF.